This T cell receptor beta chain was retrieved from a study of cytomegalovirus exposure and HLA in healthy donors (dated by TCRdb to about 2017). Study-level background: In an earlier analysis of approximately 640 of the donors, around 290 Gb of sequence data and roughly 100 million unique TCR beta sequences from about 190 million T cells were reported. About 280 gigabases of sequencing data and roughly 80 million unique TCR sequences made up an early release that covered 640 HLA-typed donors. An earlier analysis of roughly 600 of the donors used high-throughput TCR beta sequencing to judge whether each TCR beta V gene segment behaved as functional or pseudogenic. In the later analysis, no new phenotypic data were used to find candidate immune exposures; instead, reliance was placed on TCR beta sequences and their occurrence across donors. The study aimed to test whether signatures of past pathogen exposure could be identified by cataloging public T cell receptors. Besides the first cohort of more than 650 subjects, a separate validation cohort made up of 120 different subjects was used. Genome-wide SNP genotypes for about three fifths of the roughly 700 donors were used in a later genetic analysis, which treated that subset as a discovery cohort. The study profiled the T cell repertoires of more than 500 subjects by immunosequencing and related them to cytomegalovirus serostatus. A later analysis re-analyzed previously published TCR beta repertoires from roughly 690 donors and added high-resolution HLA genotyping to study TCR occurrence patterns. A few DR-DQ haplotypes were treated as single units for association and clustering because of strong linkage in the cohort. Donor age, sex, ethnicity and CMV serostatus were compiled alongside the repertoire data. To predict cytomegalovirus infection status, the study combined high-throughput TCR immunosequencing, statistical association of individual TCRs with disease status, and machine learning. Typing coverage varied by locus: about 620-630 donors for A, B, C, DRB1 and DQB1; approximately 560 for DQA1; more than 600 for DPA1; roughly 450 for DPB1. Of the roughly 400 genotyped donors, 65% to 90% were placed in the genetic ancestry cluster associated with self-reported Caucasian donors. Every discovery cohort repertoire had been produced on one sequencing platform. Class I and class II HLA loci were covered by the typing at four-digit resolution. On average, 235,054 unique TCR beta nucleotide sequences were sequenced per donor among 398 genotyped donors of the cohort, with roughly 20% of those sequences being non-productive. Results and caveats for the whole study, not just this receptor: In a later analysis, several top co-occurrence clusters were reported to appear linked to parvovirus B19, influenza, CMV and Epstein-Barr virus. Some IMGT-functional V segments, including TRBV6-2 and TRBV6-3, could not be told apart with the 87-base-pair reads, so those segments were excluded. In a later genetic analysis, a missense DCLRE1C variant was associated with V-gene and J-gene trimming of TCR beta chains, and the association was replicated in an independent cohort. Because counts were too low, about 18 rarely observed V segments, including chromosome 9 orphons, were excluded from the earlier analysis of several hundred of the donors. Roughly uniform sequencing depth across donors was assumed in presence/absence analyses, although this assumption may not hold. A further reported finding was that TCR beta sequences accurately predicted the HLA-A and HLA-B alleles for most subjects in the first cohort. A later analysis found that most CMV-associated TCR beta chains appeared HLA-restricted, with HLA associations seemingly driven largely by CMV exposure. The study gave a list of some 150 TCR beta chains associated with cytomegalovirus. The classifier was reported to diagnose cytomegalovirus status with high specificity and sensitivity in both the original cohort and the validation cohort. A later analysis associated some 17,000 TCR beta sequences with specific HLA alleles at a false discovery rate of 0.05. The authors suggested that the approach could potentially be generalized to other disease states and immunological phenotypes. In a later analysis, TCR association rates were found to vary across HLA loci, with the most associated TCRs seen for DRB1 alleles and the fewest for HLA-C alleles. An earlier analysis of some 590 of the donors showed that most TCR beta V segments appeared in productive rearrangements either about 90% or about 30% of the time, which broadly matched IMGT annotations. Only TCR beta chains were sequenced in this cohort, and the absence of alpha or paired-chain data limited detectable features. Linkage disequilibrium might explain the correlated functional status among segregating V segments, but an unknown experimental factor could not be ruled out. Three of the identified cytomegalovirus-associated TCR beta chains were confirmed in vitro to be specific for cytomegalovirus antigens. In a later genetic analysis, fewer N-insertions in productive TCRs were reported among donors in an Asian-associated ancestry cluster than the approximately 630-donor mean. A group of highly shared sequence variants was considered likely to be a technical artifact of the sequencing pipeline. The only immune exposure information available for the cohort was CMV serostatus. Compared with equally common non-associated chains, HLA-associated TCR beta chains in a later analysis were more clonally expanded and had lower generation probabilities. Because HLA typing was unavailable for some donors at each locus, only the typed subset was used in association tests. Most TCR sequences were observed very rarely across donors, whereas some public TCRs were present in many individuals. When HLA alleles, especially DR and DQ, strongly co-occurred, TCR associations were difficult to assign to individual alleles.

Notes on this clone: Its target antigen remains unknown.

A distance of 7 bases separates the germline ends of V and J, which lose 4 bases and 1 base respectively. Including the terminal cysteine and phenylalanine, the CDR3 comprises 13 residues. The retained sequence is limited to the CDR3, 39 bases, with the frame set at the first base. The CDR1 and CDR2 encoded by the germline V gene are SGHVS and FQNEAQ. The cohort consisted of 670 or so healthy bone marrow donors. At the time of sampling, all cohort members were nominally healthy, though unrecorded immune exposures were likely present. The donor was CMV seronegative and belonged to the group of several hundred seronegative cohort members. Every donor gave a peripheral blood sample, and the peripheral blood mononuclear cells from that sample were used for TCR beta sequencing. The Qiagen DNeasy Blood Extraction Kit was used to extract genomic DNA from the blood cell samples. Receptor libraries were prepared by the immunoSEQ multiplex PCR assay. The multiplex PCR relied on a mix of 60 forward primers for TCR Vbeta segments and 13 reverse primers for TCR Jbeta segments. A multiplex PCR assay on genomic DNA amplified the CDR3 region of rearranged TCR beta genes. The Illumina HiSeq System was used to sequence the amplified TCR beta libraries as 87-base-pair reads. The study's own analysis went as follows. Across the 700 or so repertoires, a later analysis counted around 80 million unique TCR beta chains, roughly 11 million of which were shared by at least two donors. Raw reads were error-corrected and collapsed into unique sequences by a nearest-neighbor algorithm in which closely related sequences were merged to remove PCR and sequencing errors. To assign V, D and J gene segments, CDR3 sequences were aligned to IMGT reference sequences. Each retained sequence needed at least a six-nucleotide match to both a V gene segment and a J gene segment. A rearrangement counted as productive if the CDR3 had no stop codons and remained in frame with V and J, and every other rearrangement counted as non-productive. Following IMGT convention, CDR3 was defined as the stretch from the second conserved V-encoded cysteine up to the conserved J-encoded phenylalanine. In an earlier analysis of roughly 580 of the donors, sequences lacking an unambiguous match to a single V gene segment were excluded. An earlier analysis of a few hundred of the donors called V segments functional above 56.7% productive rearrangements and segregating when the between-donor standard deviation exceeded 5%. To diagnose cytomegalovirus status from the catalog of TCR beta chain sequences, a statistical classification framework was built. In a later analysis, V and J genes were assigned by comparing TCR nucleotide sequences against IMGT/GENE-DB human TR gene sequences. The TCRdist pipeline was used in a later analysis to assign CDR3 sequences and most-parsimonious VDJ recombination scenarios. In a later analysis, every TCR beta chain was defined by the combination of its CDR3 amino acid sequence and its V-gene family, and reads without a unique V-gene family were dropped. A later analysis removed 500 to 650 highly shared, low-generation-probability nucleotide sequences to deal with suspected cross-contamination and a sequencing artifact. A later analysis calculated a clonal expansion index for each public chain from normalized within-repertoire ranks of inferred template counts. In a later analysis, generation probabilities were computed with a VDJ recombination model fitted to out-of-frame rearrangements, and the resulting probabilities were checked against IGoR. A later analysis scored TCR-TCR, TCR-HLA and TCR-CMV co-occurrence with hypergeometric tests, applying a repertoire-size bias correction to TCR pairs. To estimate false discovery rates, a later analysis permuted the HLA or CMV assignments 20 times. In a later analysis, co-occurring TCRs were grouped with DBSCAN, and TCRdist sequence similarity was added when clustering was performed within HLA-allele-positive subsets. Repertoires with fewer than 30,000 or more than 120,000 public chains were left out of co-occurrence clustering, as were about five repertoires with anomalous nucleotide sharing. The immuneACCESS repertoire file appears here via TCRdb, limited to in-frame rearrangements. These files lack a portion of the clones; in checked studies, under half of the deficit traces to unresolved V genes, and the cause of the others is not known. V, J and clone size are taken as reported in that table, and D and trimming were inferred from the DNA itself. This sample's records show 150,000 or so clones. The ten most abundant clones make up 1% to 1.5% of the sample.

The chain was built from TRBV7-8 and TRBJ1-2; the D gene identity is not certain. The sequenced sample consisted of PBMCs. This clonotype was obtained from a woman in her fifties or sixties in good health and CMV-seronegative. The nucleotides are TGTGCCAGCAGCTCTCCCCTTAACTATGGCTACACCTTC. It encodes CASSSPLNYGYTF.